Listed here are 9 T cell receptor beta chains from one sample, sequenced in a study of Ad26.COV2.S vaccination and SARS-CoV-2 variants. Measured with immunoSEQ multiplex PCR; TCRdb has only the in-frame clones, and not every one. The data contain about 350,000 clones, roughly 94% of them singletons. The source material was peripheral blood, sampled after recovery from COVID-19. The receptors originated from a human donor who had recovered from COVID-19.

CDR3 bases: TGTGCCAGCAGGTCCCTACCAGGCGAAAGACGGACCGGGGAGCTGTTTTTT. The encoded protein is CASRSLPGERRTGELFF. This chain connects TRBV6-4 to TRBJ2-2, with D unclear. Trimming cost V 6 bases and J 5 bases, with 22 bases left between them. The CDR3 runs to 17 residues. Germline V gives CDR1 MRHNA, CDR2 SNTAGT.

Turning to this clone: Additional DNA sequences in this sample encode the identical CDR3. The V and J genes are TRBV5-1 and TRBJ2-2; D is ambiguous. Per the germline V gene, CDR1 is SGHRS and CDR2 is YFSETQ. CDR3 length: 12 residues. V lost 0 bases to trimming and J lost 6 bases, with 3 bases between them. CDR3 nucleotides: TGCGCCAGCAGCTTGGGTCCCGGGGAGCTGTTTTTT. This encodes CASSLGPGELFF.

This sequence joins TRBV2 and TRBJ1-1, with D perhaps TRBD1 (5 bases). Germline V gene lookup returns CDR1 SNHLY and CDR2 FYNNEI. The CDR3 spans 14 residues. V lost 6 bases, J lost 3 bases, and 14 bases lay in between. CDR3 in amino acids: CASRGGRGYTEAFF. The DNA of the CDR3 is TGTGCCAGCAGGGGGGGAAGGGGTTACACTGAAGCTTTCTTT. Supplemented by reference TRBV2 and TRBJ1-1, the full variable domain reads EPEVTQTPSHQVTQMGQEVILRCVPISNHLYFYWYRQILGQKVEFLVSFYNNEISEKSEIFDDQFSVERPDGSNFTLKIRSTKLEDSAMYFCASRGGRGYTEAFFGQGTRLTVV.

The rearrangement joins TRBV7-9 to TRBJ1-5; maybe TRBD1 (6 bases). Trimming cost V 5 bases and J 4 bases, with 15 bases left between them. This CDR3 is built from 15 residues. Germline V lookup: CDR1 SEHNR, CDR2 FQNEAQ (reference sequence). The CDR3 reads CASSRQGPGNQPQHF. In DNA form, the CDR3 reads TGTGCCAGCAGCCGCCAGGGGCCGGGGAATCAGCCCCAGCATTTT. The full variable domain, completed using reference TRBV7-9 and TRBJ1-5, is DTGVSQNPRHKITKRGQNVTFRCDPISEHNRLYWYRQTLGQGPEFLTYFQNEAQLEKSRLLSDRFSAERPKGSFSTLEIQRTEQGDSAMYLCASSRQGPGNQPQHFGDGTRLSIL.

J is TRBJ2-7 and V is TRBV13; a possible D gene is TRBD1 (5 bases). The CDR3 loop spans 16 amino acids. CDR1 PRHDT and CDR2 FYEKMQ come from the germline V gene (reference sequence). Trimming pared 5 bases from V and 2 bases from J, leaving 19 bases between. CDR3 protein: CASSPEWGNRTYEQYF. The CDR3, as DNA: TGTGCCAGCAGCCCCGAGTGGGGTAACAGGACCTACGAGCAGTACTTC. Based on the CDR3 plus reference TRBV13 and TRBJ2-7, the full variable domain is AAGVIQSPRHLIKEKRETATLKCYPIPRHDTVYWYQQGPGQDPQFLISFYEKMQSDKGSIPDRFSAQQFSDYHSELNMSSLELGDSALYFCASSPEWGNRTYEQYFGPGTRLTVT.

This clone was seen once. The chain links TRBV18 to TRBJ2-3; 14 bases line up with TRBD2. Germline V CDR1 and CDR2: KGHSH, LQKENI. This CDR3 comprises 19 residues. The V gene end was trimmed by 5 bases and the J gene end by 1 base; junction bases not matched to a gene: 11. For the CDR3, the DNA is TGTGCCAGCTCAGCCGGCTCCGGGACTAGCGGGGGAGGCACAGATACGCAGTATTTT. Translating it yields CASSAGSGTSGGGTDTQYF. The full variable domain, in which reference TRBV18 and TRBJ2-3 provide the parts outside the CDR3, is NAGVMQNPRHLVRRRGQEARLRCSPMKGHSHVYWYRQLPEEGLKFMVYLQKENIIDESGMPKERFSAEFPKEGPSILRIQQVVRGDSAAYFCASSAGSGTSGGGTDTQYFGPGTRLTVL.

This chain connects TRBV4-3 to TRBJ1-2; D remains unclear. This CDR3 is built from 13 residues. V shed 0 bases and J shed 7 bases, with 9 bases lying between them. The V gene's germline CDR1 is LGHNA and CDR2 YSLEER. The CDR3: CASSQERDAGYTF. The CDR3 DNA is TGCGCCAGCAGCCAAGAGCGAGACGCTGGCTACACCTTC.

CDR3 DNA sequence: TGTGCCAGCAGCTCGGGACGGATAAGCTCCTACGAGCAGTACTTC. Its protein is CASSSGRISSYEQYF. The rearrangement joins TRBV7-9 to TRBJ2-7, with D perhaps being TRBD1 or TRBD2 (5 bases each). Germline V CDR1 and CDR2: SEHNR, FQNEAQ (reference sequence). The CDR3 is 15 amino acids. V lost 4 bases, J lost 0 bases, and 13 bases lay in between. Filled out from reference TRBV7-9 and TRBJ2-7, the complete variable domain reads DTGVSQNPRHKITKRGQNVTFRCDPISEHNRLYWYRQTLGQGPEFLTYFQNEAQLEKSRLLSDRFSAERPKGSFSTLEIQRTEQGDSAMYLCASSSGRISSYEQYFGPGTRLTVT.

V usage is TRBV11-2 and J usage is TRBJ1-4, with D possibly matching TRBD1 (6 bases). The ends were cut back, 5 bases at V and 7 bases at J, with 17 bases in the middle. This CDR3 contains 15 residues. Germline-derived CDR1 and CDR2 are SGHAT and FQNNGV. In DNA, the CDR3 is TGTGCCAGCAGCCCCCGGGGGCAGGCTCGTGAAAAACTGTTTTTT. Its translation is CASSPRGQAREKLFF.